Below, 28 T cell receptor beta chains from the same sample are listed, as sequenced in a study of T cell responses to AZD1222 COVID-19 vaccine. The table came from immunoSEQ multiplex PCR; TCRdb's copy has only in-frame clones and leaves some out. The sample has approximately 120,000 clones; 75% to 90% are singletons. The material sequenced was peripheral blood, taken on day 0 of AZD1222 vaccination. These receptors were obtained from an adult in good health.

The chain is built from TRBV23-1 and TRBJ2-7; 14 nucleotides line up with TRBD2. TRBV23-1 is classed as an ORF, of uncertain function. Germline trimming cut 3 bases from V and 6 bases from J; bases unmatched to any gene: 4. This CDR3 is 15 amino acids long. The CDR3 here is CASSQTSGRASEQYF. CDR3 nucleotide sequence: TGCGCCAGCAGTCAGACTAGCGGGAGGGCCTCCGAGCAGTACTTC.

The chain links TRBV12-3 or TRBV12-4 to TRBJ1-5; D is uncertain. V was clipped by 5 bases and J by 4 bases, with 6 bases between them. There are 12 residues in the CDR3. For the CDR3, the DNA is TGTGCCAGCAGTCCGCAGAATCAGCCCCAGCATTTT. Translated: CASSPQNQPQHF.

This rearrangement joins TRBV7-9 to TRBJ1-2; 7 positions match TRBD1. Germline assignment: CDR1 SEHNR and CDR2 FQNEAQ (reference sequence). The CDR3 consists of 14 residues. Trimming cost V 5 bases and J 3 bases; bases outside gene matches: 6. CDR3: CASSPAGTDYGYTF. CDR3 bases: TGTGCCAGCAGCCCAGCCGGGACAGACTATGGCTACACCTTC.

The chain joins TRBV7-2 to TRBJ2-2; D is ambiguous. Germline-derived CDR1 and CDR2 are SGHTA and FQGNSA. V gave up 5 bases and J gave up 5 bases, with 15 bases separating them. CDR3 size: 15 residues. CDR3 sequence: CASSLPYSGTGELFF. In DNA form, the CDR3 reads TGTGCCAGCAGCCTACCCTACTCTGGTACCGGGGAGCTGTTTTTT.

This clone appeared a few times. The chain recombines TRBV6-1 with TRBJ1-1; possibly TRBD1 for D (5 bases). CDR3 size: 13 residues. Trimming pared 6 bases from V and 1 base from J, leaving 9 bases between. CDR1 is MNHNS and CDR2 is SASEGT in the germline V gene. DNA of the CDR3: TGTGCCAGCAGCCAGACAGCGAACACTGAAGCTTTCTTT. Encoded protein: CASSQTANTEAFF.

The V and J genes are TRBV6-6 and TRBJ2-2; TRBD2 matches at 10 bases. The CDR3 loop spans 18 amino acids. The germline V gene has CDR1 MNHNY and CDR2 SVGAGI (reference sequence). Losses at the gene ends were 5 bases for V and 0 bases for J; bases not matched to a gene: 9. The CDR3 coding sequence is TGTGCCAGCAGTCGGTCTAGCGGGGGATATTCGAACACCGGGGAGCTGTTTTTT. Amino acid sequence: CASSRSSGGYSNTGELFF.

The rearrangement uses TRBV7-2 and TRBJ2-3, with 9 bases lining up with TRBD1. V trimming: 3 bases; J trimming: 6 bases; junction bases outside the gene matches: 7. Per germline, CDR1 SGHTA and CDR2 FQGNSA. This CDR3 comprises 15 residues. DNA of the CDR3: TGTGCCAGCAGCTTCCTACAGGGGGCCCGGGATACGCAGTATTTT. This sequence encodes CASSFLQGARDTQYF.

The chain recombines TRBV7-2 with TRBJ1-1, with D possibly being TRBD1 (5 bases). Germline CDR1 SGHTA, CDR2 FQGNSA. There are 14 residues in the CDR3. The V and J ends lost 3 bases and 5 bases respectively, with 13 bases between them. In nucleotides, the CDR3 is TGTGCCAGCAGCTTGGGCAGGGAAGTTACTGAAGCTTTCTTT. It is translated as CASSLGREVTEAFF.

The V call is TRBV9, the J call TRBJ1-2, with D possibly matching TRBD1 (6 bases). Trimming shortened V by 1 base and J by 6 bases, and 16 bases separated the two germline ends. Germline assignment: CDR1 SGDLS and CDR2 YYNGEE. The CDR3 covers 15 residues. The CDR3 loop is CASSVTYWGQDGYTF. In DNA, the CDR3 is TGTGCCAGCAGCGTAACATATTGGGGGCAAGATGGCTACACCTTC.

The genes are TRBV7-2 and TRBJ2-5, with 10 bases matching TRBD1. Unmatched junction bases numbered 1, after V lost 3 bases and J lost 3 bases. Germline CDR1 is SGHTA and CDR2 is FQGNSA. CDR3 length: 14 amino acids. The CDR3 reads CASSLGQGKETQYF. The CDR3 coding sequence is TGTGCCAGCAGCTTGGGACAGGGGAAAGAGACCCAGTACTTC.

The chain uses TRBV20-1 and TRBJ1-3, with D hard to call. CDR1 is DFQATT and CDR2 is SNEGSKA in the germline V gene (reference sequence). V was pared by 3 bases and J by 0 bases, with 12 bases between. The CDR3 is 15 amino acids. Written as DNA, the CDR3 is TGCAGTGCTAGTTACCGCGGACTCTCTGGAAACACCATATATTTT. Amino acids: CSASYRGLSGNTIYF.

The CDR3 loop is CASSQGQSLLHYGYTF. CDR3 coding DNA: TGTGCCAGCAGCCAAGGACAGAGCCTCCTTCACTATGGCTACACCTTC. The J gene is TRBJ1-2, the V gene TRBV14, with a tentative D call TRBD1 (5 bases). Trimming pared 1 base from V and 3 bases from J, leaving 15 bases between. Germline lookup yields CDR1 SGHDN and CDR2 FVKESK. The CDR3 is made up of 16 amino acids.

V and J are TRBV7-9 and TRBJ2-1; 8 nucleotides agree with TRBD1. The CDR3 is 16 amino acids. Losses at the gene ends were 5 bases for V and 6 bases for J; bases not matched to a gene: 12. CDR1 is SEHNR and CDR2 is FQNEAQ in the germline V gene (reference sequence). The CDR3 DNA sequence: TGTGCCAGCAGCCCAGGGGGCCAGGGGGCTGGCAATGAGCAGTTCTTC. This gives the protein CASSPGGQGAGNEQFF.

The CDR3 sequence: CSALTVNTEAFF. CDR3 nucleotide sequence: TGCAGCGCCCTGACAGTCAACACTGAAGCTTTCTTT. This chain connects TRBV29-1 to TRBJ1-1; a weak D match, TRBD1 (5 bases). Germline V gives CDR1 SQVTM, CDR2 ANQGSEA. Between the trimmed V and J ends, which lost 7 bases and 2 bases, there was a span of 11 bases. CDR3 length equals 12 residues.

This chain links TRBV29-1 with TRBJ2-5; TRBD1 might be the D (5 bases). The CDR3 contains 12 residues. V was trimmed by 4 bases and J by 5 bases, leaving 11 bases between them. Germline V gene lookup returns CDR1 SQVTM and CDR2 ANQGSEA. In DNA, the CDR3 is TGCAGCGTTGGCCCGGCAGGGGAGACCCAGTACTTC. This encodes CSVGPAGETQYF. Supplemented by reference TRBV29-1 and TRBJ2-5, the full variable domain reads SAVISQKPSRDICQRGTSLTIQCQVDSQVTMMFWYRQQPGQSLTLIATANQGSEATYESGFVIDKFPISRPNLTFSTLTVSNMSPEDSSIYLCSVGPAGETQYFGPGTRLLVL.

The chain combines TRBV5-6 with TRBJ2-7; D may be TRBD2 (6 bases). The CDR3 runs 12 residues. In germline, CDR1 is SGHDT, CDR2 YYEEEE. Trimming removed 0 bases from V and 9 bases from J, with 10 bases in between. CDR3 nucleotide sequence: TGTGCCAGCAGCTTGGGGAGGGGCTGGCAGTACTTC. Its protein product is CASSLGRGWQYF.

The CDR3 DNA is TGCGCCAGCAGTGATACCGGGGAGACCTACTCTGGAAACACCATATATTTT. This translates into CASSDTGETYSGNTIYF. The V and J genes are TRBV10-1 and TRBJ1-3; D gene uncertain. The CDR3 covers 17 residues. The germline V and J ends were trimmed by 3 bases and 0 bases, with 15 bases remaining between them. Per the germline V gene, CDR1 is WNHNN and CDR2 is SYGVQD (reference sequence).

The rearrangement joins TRBV2 to TRBJ1-5; D remains ambiguous. CDR1 is SNHLY, CDR2 FYNNEI, per germline. This CDR3 spans 15 amino acids. V lost 6 bases to trimming and J lost 4 bases, with 16 bases between them. CDR3 sequence: CASRVAIGPNQPQHF. The CDR3 DNA reads as TGTGCCAGCAGAGTGGCAATCGGCCCTAATCAGCCCCAGCATTTT.

The chain links TRBV24-1 to TRBJ2-1; a possible D gene is TRBD2 (6 bases). V was trimmed by 5 bases and J by 3 bases, leaving 10 bases between them. CDR1 is KGHDR, CDR2 SFDVKD, per germline. CDR3 length: 14 amino acids. The CDR3 region is CATSAGGNYNEQFF. In DNA form, the CDR3 reads TGTGCCACCAGTGCAGGAGGGAACTACAATGAGCAGTTCTTC.

This clone was counted once. V and J are TRBV4-3 and TRBJ1-5, with D possibly being TRBD1 (6 bases). Germline V CDR1 and CDR2: LGHNA, YSLEER. The CDR3 length is 14 residues. Trimming took 4 bases from V and 5 from J, leaving 12 bases between them. The CDR3 coding sequence is TGCGCCAGCAGCCTTTTTGCAGGGGATCAGCCCCAGCATTTT. Protein product: CASSLFAGDQPQHF.

The chain links TRBV19 to TRBJ1-5; D not certain. CDR3 length equals 15 residues. V lost 3 bases and J 3 bases, leaving 12 bases between the germline ends. Germline loops: CDR1 LNHDA, CDR2 SQIVND (reference sequence). CDR3 loop: CASSILDGNNQPQHF. The CDR3 DNA reads TGTGCCAGTAGTATCCTCGACGGGAACAATCAGCCCCAGCATTTT. Full variable domain (missing parts from reference TRBV19 and TRBJ1-5): DGGITQSPKYLFRKEGQNVTLSCEQNLNHDAMYWYRQDPGQGLRLIYYSQIVNDFQKGDIAEGYSVSREKKESFPLTVTSAQKNPTAFYLCASSILDGNNQPQHFGDGTRLSIL.

The gene calls are TRBV7-9 and TRBJ2-7, with D maybe TRBD1 (5 bases). V was shortened by 2 bases and J by 3 bases, with 11 bases between the two germline ends. CDR1 and CDR2 from the germline V gene are SEHNR and FQNEAQ (reference sequence). This CDR3 is 14 amino acids long. CDR3 in DNA: TGTGCCAGCAGCTTACAGGGAACCCTCTACGAGCAGTACTTC. The encoded protein is CASSLQGTLYEQYF.

This sequence joins TRBV29-1 and TRBJ1-2; TRBD1 might be the D (6 bases). CDR3 length: 13 residues. Trimming shortened V by 7 bases and J by 10 bases, and 22 bases separated the two germline ends. Germline CDR1 and CDR2: SQVTM and ANQGSEA. CDR3 sequence: CSASPVSQGFYTF. The CDR3 DNA is TGCAGCGCTTCACCCGTATCACAGGGTTTCTACACCTTC.

Here the CDR3 DNA reads TGTGCCAGCAGCCAACACACGAGGGGGGGCAAGGTCTATGGCTACACCTTC. Protein: CASSQHTRGGKVYGYTF. This chain uses TRBV3-1 (or the pseudogene TRBV3-2) with TRBJ1-2; D perhaps matches TRBD1 (6 bases). CDR1 is LGHDT and CDR2 is YNNKEL in the germline V gene (reference sequence). Trimming pared 2 bases from V and 4 bases from J, leaving 20 bases between. This CDR3 spans 17 amino acids.

This clone was observed a few times. This chain uses TRBV14 with TRBJ1-1; D not certain. CDR3 size: 15 residues. Germline V CDR1 and CDR2: SGHDN, FVKESK. V was pared by 0 bases and J by 5 bases, with 13 bases between. This CDR3 reads CASSQESPGVTEAFF. The CDR3 DNA follows: TGTGCCAGCAGCCAAGAATCTCCCGGGGTAACTGAAGCTTTCTTT. The full variable domain, rest sourced from reference TRBV14 and TRBJ1-1, is EAGVTQFPSHSVIEKGQTVTLRCDPISGHDNLYWYRRVMGKEIKFLLHFVKESKQDESGMPNNRFLAERTGGTYSTLKVQPAELEDSGVYFCASSQESPGVTEAFFGQGTRLTVV.

The J gene is TRBJ1-1, the V gene TRBV6-5; 10 nucleotides line up with TRBD1. The V and J ends lost 6 bases and 5 bases, in that order; junction bases with no gene match: 6. Germline V gene sequence: CDR1 MNHEY, CDR2 SVGAGI. The CDR3 has 14 amino acids. The CDR3 spells CASRVTGGYTEAFF. DNA for the CDR3: TGTGCCAGCAGAGTGACAGGGGGCTATACTGAAGCTTTCTTT.

J is TRBJ2-3 and V is TRBV30; 7 bases are shared with TRBD2. J was trimmed by 6 bases and V by 0 bases; bases with no gene match: 6. The CDR3 sequence is 14 residues long. Germline CDR1 is GTSNPN and CDR2 is SVGIG (reference sequence). The CDR3 coding sequence is TGTGCCTGGAGTGTACGGCGGGGAGGGGATACGCAGTATTTT. It is translated as CAWSVRRGGDTQYF.

The V and J genes are TRBV28 and TRBJ2-7, with 9 nucleotides matching TRBD2. This CDR3 comprises 14 residues. CDR1 MDHEN and CDR2 SYDVKM come from the germline V gene. With V trimmed by 4 bases and J by 4 bases, 5 bases remained unmatched. The CDR3 reads CASSSFSGSYEQYF. In nucleotides, the CDR3 is TGTGCCAGCAGTTCCTTTAGCGGGAGTTACGAGCAGTACTTC.